Listed here are 17 T cell receptor beta chains from one sample, sequenced in a study of PD-1 blockade in classical Hodgkin lymphoma. Generated by immunoSEQ multiplex PCR, the TCRdb table keeps only in-frame clones and is missing some. Counted here are about 23,000 clones, approximately 88% occurring once; the ten biggest clones make up approximately 20%. Time point reported: cycle 4 day 1 (C4D1), after less than 7 weeks of nivolumab. Every one of the patients relapsed after autologous stem cell transplantation (brentuximab vedotin exposure was variable). The sample consisted of peripheral blood mononuclear cells (PBMCs), taken before the fourth cycle of nivolumab. The receptor set was obtained from a human donor with classical Hodgkin lymphoma.

V is TRBV11-3 and J is TRBJ2-2; 13 bases are shared with TRBD2. The CDR3 extends over 19 amino acids. With 7 bases clipped from V and 3 bases from J, the junction kept 14 bases outside the gene matches. Per the germline V gene, CDR1 is SGHNT and CDR2 is YENEEA. Here the CDR3 reads CASNTETQLAGGYTGELFF. CDR3 nucleotide sequence: TGTGCCAGCAACACCGAAACCCAACTAGCGGGAGGGTACACCGGGGAGCTGTTTTTT. The full variable domain, in which reference TRBV11-3 and TRBJ2-2 provide the parts outside the CDR3, is EAGVVQSPRYKIIEKKQPVAFWCNPISGHNTLYWYLQNLGQGPELLIRYENEEAVDDSQLPKDRFSAERLKGVDSTLKIQPAELGDSAVYLCASNTETQLAGGYTGELFFGEGSRLTVL.

This clone has more than one count but fewer than ten. This sequence joins TRBV6-4 and TRBJ2-3; 7 positions match TRBD2. The CDR3 consists of 15 residues. Per germline, CDR1 MRHNA and CDR2 SNTAGT. V gave up 3 bases and J gave up 9 bases; unmatched junction bases: 12. This chain's CDR3 is CASSESGGGPETQYF. The CDR3 DNA reads as TGTGCCAGCAGTGAAAGTGGGGGGGGTCCCGAGACGCAGTATTTT.

This clone has a handful of counts. CDR3 DNA: TGTGCCAGCAGTGATCGGGCTATCGGGGAGCTGTTTTTT. Translation: CASSDRAIGELFF. The V and J genes are TRBV2 and TRBJ2-2; D gene unclear. CDR1 is SNHLY, CDR2 FYNNEI, per germline. This CDR3 has 13 residues. V shed 3 bases and J shed 7 bases, with 9 bases lying between them. Looking up the rest from reference TRBV2 and TRBJ2-2 gives the full variable domain: EPEVTQTPSHQVTQMGQEVILRCVPISNHLYFYWYRQILGQKVEFLVSFYNNEISEKSEIFDDQFSVERPDGSNFTLKIRSTKLEDSAMYFCASSDRAIGELFFGEGSRLTVL.

V and J are TRBV6-4 and TRBJ1-2, with TRBD1 matching 9 bases. This CDR3 is 13 amino acids long. From germline, CDR1 is MRHNA and CDR2 SNTAGT. V lost 5 bases to trimming and J lost 3 bases; unmatched junction nucleotides: 1. The CDR3 DNA sequence: TGTGCCAGCAGTTGGGACAGGGACTATGGCTACACCTTC. Its translation: CASSWDRDYGYTF.

The chain recombines TRBV7-9 with TRBJ1-2, with D perhaps matching TRBD1 (5 bases). The germline V gene has CDR1 SEHNR and CDR2 FQNEAQ (reference sequence). The CDR3 is 14 residues long. The V end was cut by 1 base, the J end by 4 bases, with 10 bases between. The CDR3 DNA follows: TGTGCCAGCAGCTTAGATCGGGGCAGCTATGGCTACACCTTC. This encodes CASSLDRGSYGYTF.

This sequence joins TRBV6-1 and TRBJ1-5; 7 bases line up with TRBD1. In germline, CDR1 is MNHNS, CDR2 SASEGT. The CDR3 length is 14 residues. V lost 3 bases and J lost 4; bases outside the gene matches: 3. CDR3 coding DNA: TGTGCCAGCAGTGAGACAGGGCTTAATCAGCCCCAGCATTTT. Translated: CASSETGLNQPQHF.

This rearrangement joins TRBV5-1 to TRBJ2-5; TRBD1 matches at 7 bases. CDR3 length: 16 residues. The V and J ends lost 1 base and 1 base, in that order; junction bases with no gene match: 7. Germline loops: CDR1 SGHRS, CDR2 YFSETQ. The CDR3 sequence is CASSLRTGLLQETQYF. The DNA of the CDR3 is TGCGCCAGCAGCTTGAGGACAGGCCTACTCCAAGAGACCCAGTACTTC.

The chain recombines TRBV7-6 with TRBJ2-7, with 8 bases identical to TRBD2. Germline V gene lookup returns CDR1 SGHVS and CDR2 FNYEAQ. V was clipped by 1 base and J by 6 bases; unmatched bases: 8. The CDR3 sequence is 15 residues long. The CDR3 DNA is TGTGCCAGCAGCTTAGGCGGGGGACTAGAATTCGAGCAGTACTTC. Protein product: CASSLGGGLEFEQYF.

The J gene is TRBJ2-5, the V gene TRBV2; TRBD2 matches 7 bases. V shed 4 bases and J 5 bases; nucleotides not matched to a gene: 7. Looked up from germline, CDR1 is SNHLY and CDR2 is FYNNEI. The CDR3 totals 14 residues. The CDR3 region is CASSGAGARETQYF. The DNA for the CDR3 is TGTGCCAGCAGTGGGGCGGGAGCAAGGGAGACCCAGTACTTC.

The CDR3 sequence: CATTARFDRGYGYTF. The CDR3 region has the DNA TGTGCCACGACAGCACGCTTCGACAGGGGGTATGGCTACACCTTC. J is TRBJ1-2 and V is TRBV27, with 9 bases lining up with TRBD1. Trimming took 10 bases from V and 5 from J; bases not matched to a gene: 14. CDR3 length: 15 amino acids. CDR1 and CDR2 from the germline V gene are MNHEY and SMNVEV (reference sequence).

V and J are TRBV6-4 and TRBJ2-3; D may match TRBD1 or TRBD2 (5 bases each). V shed 4 bases and J shed 4 bases, with 12 bases lying between them. Germline assignment: CDR1 MRHNA and CDR2 SNTAGT. The CDR3 runs to 14 residues. The CDR3 nucleotides are TGTGCCAGCAGTGGGGGCCGTAGCGCAGATACGCAGTATTTT. Protein product: CASSGGRSADTQYF.

The chain employs TRBV7-9 and TRBJ1-2, with 7 bases aligning to TRBD1. Germline V gene sequence: CDR1 SEHNR, CDR2 FQNEAQ (reference sequence). V lost 5 bases to trimming and J lost 5 bases; unmatched junction nucleotides: 11. There are 15 residues in the CDR3. The CDR3 loop reads CASSRTGDYDYGYTF. The CDR3 DNA sequence: TGTGCCAGCAGCAGGACAGGAGATTACGATTATGGCTACACCTTC. Filled out from reference TRBV7-9 and TRBJ1-2, the complete variable domain reads DTGVSQNPRHKITKRGQNVTFRCDPISEHNRLYWYRQTLGQGPEFLTYFQNEAQLEKSRLLSDRFSAERPKGSFSTLEIQRTEQGDSAMYLCASSRTGDYDYGYTFGSGTRLTVV.

As DNA, the CDR3 is TGTGCCAGCTGGGACAGAAACAAAAACATTCAGTACTTC. Its translation: CASWDRNKNIQYF. The V call is TRBV6-5, the J call TRBJ2-4; TRBD1 matches at 7 bases. V lost 8 bases and J lost 3; bases outside the gene matches: 4. This CDR3 has 13 residues. The V gene's germline CDR1 is MNHEY and CDR2 SVGAGI.

The CDR3 region is CASGLGQTTDTQYF. The CDR3 DNA reads as TGTGCTAGTGGTTTGGGACAGACCACAGATACGCAGTATTTT. The chain combines TRBV12-5 with TRBJ2-3, with a possible D match to TRBD1 (5 bases). V lost 1 base, J lost 2 bases, and 7 bases lay in between. Germline CDR1 and CDR2: LGHNT and FRNRAP. The CDR3 extends over 14 amino acids. The full variable domain, its missing parts supplied by reference TRBV12-5 and TRBJ2-3, is DARVTQTPRHKVTEMGQEVTMRCQPILGHNTVFWYRQTMMQGLELLAYFRNRAPLDDSGMPKDRFSAEMPDATLATLKIQPSEPRDSAVYFCASGLGQTTDTQYFGPGTRLTVL.

The V call is TRBV7-8, the J call TRBJ1-2, with TRBD1 as a possible D gene (6 bases). Trimming pared 3 bases from V and 4 bases from J, leaving 12 bases between. CDR1 SGHVS and CDR2 FQNEAQ come from the germline V gene. This CDR3 is built from 14 residues. CDR3 coding DNA: TGTGCCAGCAGCTTCAACGGGGGCGGCTATGGCTACACCTTC. Translating gives CASSFNGGGYGYTF.

This chain joins TRBV19 and TRBJ1-1, with D unclear. Germline V lookup: CDR1 LNHDA, CDR2 SQIVND (reference sequence). This CDR3 comprises 13 residues. Deletions cut 5 bases from V and 3 bases from J, with 10 bases between. The CDR3 nucleotides read TGTGCCAGTAGTCTCGGGCTTCACACTGAAGCTTTCTTT. It yields the protein CASSLGLHTEAFF.

The V call is TRBV7-3, the J call TRBJ2-7, with TRBD2 matching over 8 bases. The V and J ends lost 5 bases and 7 bases, in that order; junction bases with no gene match: 13. Per germline, CDR1 SGHTA and CDR2 FQGTGA. CDR3 length: 15 amino acids. CDR3 sequence: CASSPGGGRLGEQYF. CDR3 in DNA: TGTGCCAGCAGCCCAGGCGGGGGGCGCCTGGGGGAGCAGTACTTC.